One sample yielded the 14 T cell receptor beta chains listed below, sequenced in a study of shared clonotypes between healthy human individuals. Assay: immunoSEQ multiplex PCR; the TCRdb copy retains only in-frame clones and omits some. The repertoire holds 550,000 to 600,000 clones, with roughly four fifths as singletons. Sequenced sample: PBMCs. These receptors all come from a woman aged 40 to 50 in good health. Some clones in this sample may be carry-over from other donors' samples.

The CDR3 nucleotides read TGTGCCAGCAGTGTGGGGGAGACCCAGTACTTC. Amino acid sequence: CASSVGETQYF. This chain links TRBV2 with TRBJ2-5, with D unclear. V lost 4 bases and J 5 bases, leaving 5 bases between the germline ends. The CDR3 has 11 residues. CDR1 is SNHLY, CDR2 FYNNEI, per germline.

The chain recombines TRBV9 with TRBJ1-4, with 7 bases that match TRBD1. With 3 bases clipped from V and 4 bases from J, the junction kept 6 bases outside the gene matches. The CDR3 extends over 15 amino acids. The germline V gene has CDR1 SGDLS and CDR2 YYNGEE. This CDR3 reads CASSGRTGSNEKLFF. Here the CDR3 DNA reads TGTGCCAGCAGCGGCCGGACAGGTAGTAATGAAAAACTGTTTTTT.

For the CDR3, the DNA is TGTGCCTGGAGTGGGGACTGGGGCACAGATACGCAGTATTTT. Translated: CAWSGDWGTDTQYF. The chain links TRBV30 to TRBJ2-3; maybe TRBD2 (6 bases). The ends were cut back, 1 base at V and 1 base at J, with 9 bases in the middle. Germline CDR1 and CDR2: GTSNPN and SVGIG (reference sequence). This CDR3 contains 14 residues.

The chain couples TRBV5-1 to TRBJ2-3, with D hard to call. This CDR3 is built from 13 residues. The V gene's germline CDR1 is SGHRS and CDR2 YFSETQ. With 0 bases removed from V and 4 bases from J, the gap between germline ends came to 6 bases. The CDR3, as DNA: TGCGCCAGCAGCTTGGCCACACCAGATACGCAGTATTTT. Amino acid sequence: CASSLATPDTQYF.

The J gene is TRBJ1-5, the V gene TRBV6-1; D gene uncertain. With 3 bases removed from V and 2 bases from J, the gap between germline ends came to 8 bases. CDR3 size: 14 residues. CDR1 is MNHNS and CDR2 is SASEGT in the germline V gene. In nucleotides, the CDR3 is TGTGCCAGCAGTGATAGGGTGGGCAATCAGCCCCAGCATTTT. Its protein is CASSDRVGNQPQHF.

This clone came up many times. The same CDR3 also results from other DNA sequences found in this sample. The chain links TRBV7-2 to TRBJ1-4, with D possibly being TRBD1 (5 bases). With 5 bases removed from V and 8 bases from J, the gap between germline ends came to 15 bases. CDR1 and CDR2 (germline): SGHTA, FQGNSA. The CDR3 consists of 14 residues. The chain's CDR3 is CASSDTLGDEKLFF. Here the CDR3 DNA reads TGTGCCAGCAGCGATACTTTAGGGGACGAAAAACTGTTTTTT.

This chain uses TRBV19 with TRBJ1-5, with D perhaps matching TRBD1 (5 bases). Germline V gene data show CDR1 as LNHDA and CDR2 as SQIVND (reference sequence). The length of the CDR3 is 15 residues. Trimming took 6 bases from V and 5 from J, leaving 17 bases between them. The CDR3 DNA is TGTGCCAGTAGCTTCGTGGGGGGAAGGGATCAGCCCCAGCATTTT. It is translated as CASSFVGGRDQPQHF.

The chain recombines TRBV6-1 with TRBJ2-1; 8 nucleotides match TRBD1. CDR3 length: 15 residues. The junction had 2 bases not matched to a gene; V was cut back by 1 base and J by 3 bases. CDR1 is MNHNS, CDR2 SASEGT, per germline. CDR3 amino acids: CASSEDRGFYNEQFF. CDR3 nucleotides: TGTGCCAGCAGTGAAGACAGGGGGTTCTACAATGAGCAGTTCTTC.

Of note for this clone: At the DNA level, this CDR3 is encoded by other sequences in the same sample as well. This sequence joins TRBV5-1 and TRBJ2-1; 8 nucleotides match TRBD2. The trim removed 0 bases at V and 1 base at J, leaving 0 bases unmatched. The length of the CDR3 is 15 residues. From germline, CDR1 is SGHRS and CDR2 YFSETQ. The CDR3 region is CASSLASGSYNEQFF. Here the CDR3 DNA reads TGCGCCAGCAGCTTGGCTAGCGGGTCCTACAATGAGCAGTTCTTC.

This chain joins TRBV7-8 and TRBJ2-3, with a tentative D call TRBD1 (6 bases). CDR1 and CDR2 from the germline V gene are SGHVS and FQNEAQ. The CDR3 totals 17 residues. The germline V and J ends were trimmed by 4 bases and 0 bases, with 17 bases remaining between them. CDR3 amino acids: CASSSAYRTESTDTQYF. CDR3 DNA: TGTGCCAGCAGCTCCGCGTATCGGACAGAAAGCACAGATACGCAGTATTTT.

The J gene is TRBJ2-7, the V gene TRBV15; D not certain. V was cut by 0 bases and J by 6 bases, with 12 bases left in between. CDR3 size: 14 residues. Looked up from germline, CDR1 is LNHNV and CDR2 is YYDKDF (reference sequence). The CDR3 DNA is TGTGCCACCAGCAGAGATCTCTCTGGGCGCGAGCAGTACTTC. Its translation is CATSRDLSGREQYF. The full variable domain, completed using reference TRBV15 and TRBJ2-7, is DAMVIQNPRYQVTQFGKPVTLSCSQTLNHNVMYWYQQKSSQAPKLLFHYYDKDFNNEADTPDNFQSRRPNTSFCFLDIRSPGLGDTAMYLCATSRDLSGREQYFGPGTRLTVT.

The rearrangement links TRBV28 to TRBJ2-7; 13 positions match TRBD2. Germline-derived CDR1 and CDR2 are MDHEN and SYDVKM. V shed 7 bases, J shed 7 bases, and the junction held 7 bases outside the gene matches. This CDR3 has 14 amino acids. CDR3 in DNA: TGTGCCAGCACCCCCCCGGGACTAGCGGGGGAGCAGTACTTC. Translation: CASTPPGLAGEQYF.

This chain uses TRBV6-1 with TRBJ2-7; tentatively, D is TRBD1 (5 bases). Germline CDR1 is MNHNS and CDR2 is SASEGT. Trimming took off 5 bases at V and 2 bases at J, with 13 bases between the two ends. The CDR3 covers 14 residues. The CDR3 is CASSFGQGPYEQYF. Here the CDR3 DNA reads TGTGCCAGCAGTTTCGGACAAGGTCCCTACGAGCAGTACTTC.

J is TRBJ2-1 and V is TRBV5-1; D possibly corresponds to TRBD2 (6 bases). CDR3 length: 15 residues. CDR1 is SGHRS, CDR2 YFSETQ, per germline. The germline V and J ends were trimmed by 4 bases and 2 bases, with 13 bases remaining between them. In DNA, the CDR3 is TGCGCCAGCAGCGAGGCGGGACCACCCTACAATGAGCAGTTCTTC. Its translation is CASSEAGPPYNEQFF.